This TCR beta chain was recovered during a study of vaccination effects on CD4 cells after COVID-19. Whole-study context: Before any sequencing was done, the ViraFEST assay used viral peptide pools to expand antigen-specific CD4+ T cells.

Repertoires were generated with immunoSEQ multiplex PCR, while TCRdb's copy carries only in-frame clones and drops some. Here the sample spans 20,000 to 25,000 clones, nearly 75% being singletons. This clone showed up just once. Its antigen remains unidentified. The V gene's germline CDR1 is SQVTM and CDR2 ANQGSEA. Trimming left V 5 bases short and J 4 bases short, with 21 bases between. This CDR3 has 15 amino acids. Once cultured for about 9 days, the cells underwent separation to obtain CD4+ T cells. Neither prior SARS-CoV-2 infection nor positive nucleocapsid antibodies were present in the vaccine recipients. Cells had half their medium changed to IL-2 medium on days 3 and 7.

Source: CD4+ T cells from PBMCs cultured without peptide, taken before COVID-19 vaccination. This receptor was taken from a human donor who received a COVID-19 vaccine. The V gene is TRBV29-1, the J gene TRBJ2-7, with D maybe TRBD1 (7 bases). In DNA, the CDR3 is TGCAGCGTTACCCCCCAGGCAGGGGGGAGGTACGAGCAGTACTTC. It encodes CSVTPQAGGRYEQYF.